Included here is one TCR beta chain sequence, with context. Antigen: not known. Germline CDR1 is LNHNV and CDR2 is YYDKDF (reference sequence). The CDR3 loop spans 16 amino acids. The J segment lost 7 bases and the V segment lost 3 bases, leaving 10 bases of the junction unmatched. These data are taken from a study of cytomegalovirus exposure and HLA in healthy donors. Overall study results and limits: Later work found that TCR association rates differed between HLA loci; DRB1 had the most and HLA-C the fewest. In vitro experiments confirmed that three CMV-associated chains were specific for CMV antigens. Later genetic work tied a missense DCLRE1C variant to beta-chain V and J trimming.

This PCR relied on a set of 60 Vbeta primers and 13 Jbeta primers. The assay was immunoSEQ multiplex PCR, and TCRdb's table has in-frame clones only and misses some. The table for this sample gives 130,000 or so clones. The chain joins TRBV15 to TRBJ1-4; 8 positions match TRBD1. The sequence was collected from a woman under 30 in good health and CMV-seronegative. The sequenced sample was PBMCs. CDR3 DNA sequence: TGTGCCACCAGCAGTGGGGGAGGCAGGGGGCTTGAAAAACTGTTTTTT. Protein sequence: CATSSGGGRGLEKLFF.